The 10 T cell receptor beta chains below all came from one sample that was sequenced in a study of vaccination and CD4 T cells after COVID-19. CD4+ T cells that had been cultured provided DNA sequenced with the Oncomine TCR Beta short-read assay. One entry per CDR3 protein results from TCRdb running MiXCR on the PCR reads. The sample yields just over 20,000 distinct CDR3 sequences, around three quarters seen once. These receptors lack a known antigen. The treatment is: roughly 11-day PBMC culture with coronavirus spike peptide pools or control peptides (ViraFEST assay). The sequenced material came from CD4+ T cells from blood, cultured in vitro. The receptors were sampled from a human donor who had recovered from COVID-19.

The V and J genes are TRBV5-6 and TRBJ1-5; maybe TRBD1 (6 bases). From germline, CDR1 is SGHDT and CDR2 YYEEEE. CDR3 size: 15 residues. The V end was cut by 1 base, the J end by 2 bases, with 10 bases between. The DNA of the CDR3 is TGTGCCAGCAGCTTGTGGGGGCGAGGCAATCAGCCCCAGCATTTT. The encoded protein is CASSLWGRGNQPQHF.

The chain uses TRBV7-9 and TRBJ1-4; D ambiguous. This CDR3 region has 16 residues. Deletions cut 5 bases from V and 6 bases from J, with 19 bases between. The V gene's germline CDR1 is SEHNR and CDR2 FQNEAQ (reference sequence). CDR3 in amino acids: CASSPARLGLDEKLFF. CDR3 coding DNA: TGTGCCAGCAGCCCCGCCCGTCTGGGGTTGGATGAAAAACTGTTTTTT.

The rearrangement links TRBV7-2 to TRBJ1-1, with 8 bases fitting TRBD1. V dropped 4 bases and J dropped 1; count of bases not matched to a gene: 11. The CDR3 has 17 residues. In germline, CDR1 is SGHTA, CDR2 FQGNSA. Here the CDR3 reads CASSYRQGPSPNTEAFF. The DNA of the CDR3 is TGTGCCAGCAGCTATAGACAGGGGCCATCCCCGAACACTGAAGCTTTCTTT.

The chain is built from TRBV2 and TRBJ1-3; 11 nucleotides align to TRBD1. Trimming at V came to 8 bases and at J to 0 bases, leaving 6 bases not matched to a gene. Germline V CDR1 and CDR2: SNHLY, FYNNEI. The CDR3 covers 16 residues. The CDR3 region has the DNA TGTGCCAGCGGAGGGACAGGGGGTTACTCTGGAAACACCATATATTTT. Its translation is CASGGTGGYSGNTIYF.

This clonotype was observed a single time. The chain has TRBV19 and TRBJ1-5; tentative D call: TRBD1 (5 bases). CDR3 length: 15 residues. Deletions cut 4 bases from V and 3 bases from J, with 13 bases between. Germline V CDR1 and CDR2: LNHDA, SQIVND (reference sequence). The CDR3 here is CASSSQRGANQPQHF. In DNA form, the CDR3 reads TGTGCCAGTAGTAGCCAGAGAGGGGCCAATCAGCCCCAGCATTTT. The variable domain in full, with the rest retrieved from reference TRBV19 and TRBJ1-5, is DGGITQSPKYLFRKEGQNVTLSCEQNLNHDAMYWYRQDPGQGLRLIYYSQIVNDFQKGDIAEGYSVSREKKESFPLTVTSAQKNPTAFYLCASSSQRGANQPQHFGDGTRLSIL.

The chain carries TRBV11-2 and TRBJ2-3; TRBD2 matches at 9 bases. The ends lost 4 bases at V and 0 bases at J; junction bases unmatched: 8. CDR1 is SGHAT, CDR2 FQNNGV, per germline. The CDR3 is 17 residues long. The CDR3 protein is CASSSPVAGVSTDTQYF. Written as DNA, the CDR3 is TGTGCCAGCAGCTCGCCCGTAGCGGGAGTCAGCACAGATACGCAGTATTTT.

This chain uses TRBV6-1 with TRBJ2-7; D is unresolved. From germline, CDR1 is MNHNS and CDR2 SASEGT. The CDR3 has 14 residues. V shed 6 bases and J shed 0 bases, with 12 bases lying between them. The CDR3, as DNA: TGTGCCAGCAGCCCGACGGCCGACTCCTACGAGCAGTACTTC. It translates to CASSPTADSYEQYF.

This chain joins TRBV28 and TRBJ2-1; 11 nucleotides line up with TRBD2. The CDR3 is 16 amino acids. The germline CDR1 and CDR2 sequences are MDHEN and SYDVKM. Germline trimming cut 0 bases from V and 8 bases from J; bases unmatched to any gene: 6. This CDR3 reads CASSLWSSGRTDEQFF. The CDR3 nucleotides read TGTGCCAGCAGTTTATGGTCTAGCGGGAGGACGGATGAGCAGTTCTTC.

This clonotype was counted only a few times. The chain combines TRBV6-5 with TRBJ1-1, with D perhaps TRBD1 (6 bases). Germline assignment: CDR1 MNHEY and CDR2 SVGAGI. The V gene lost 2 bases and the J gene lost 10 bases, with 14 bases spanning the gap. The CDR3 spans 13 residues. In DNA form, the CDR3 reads TGTGCCAGCAGTTACGAGGGGGGCGGGGGAGCTTTCTTT. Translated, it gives CASSYEGGGGAFF.

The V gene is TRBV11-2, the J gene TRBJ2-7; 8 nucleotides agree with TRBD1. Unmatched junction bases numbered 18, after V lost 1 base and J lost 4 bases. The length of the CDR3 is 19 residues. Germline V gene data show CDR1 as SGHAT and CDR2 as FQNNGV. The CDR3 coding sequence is TGTGCCAGCAGCTTAGGAGCAGGGGGCGGGTTAAGTGTCCCATACGAGCAGTACTTC. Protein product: CASSLGAGGGLSVPYEQYF.